This T cell receptor beta chain was recovered during a study of T cell responses to AZD1222 COVID-19 vaccine. As for this clone: Antigen: not known.

Here immunoSEQ multiplex PCR was the method, and the copy in TCRdb shows in-frame clones only, minus some. The table has about 100,000 clones, around nine tenths seen once. Germline V lookup: CDR1 SGHDT, CDR2 YYEEEE. The CDR3 is 15 amino acids. V was clipped by 4 bases and J by 6 bases, with 17 bases between them. The study's findings and limits: Targeting of unmutated variant regions was reportedly seen in nearly half of spike-specific TCRs. White British donors predominated, females outnumbered males, and clonal diversity was possibly underestimated.

Here the sequenced sample was peripheral blood, taken on day 0 of AZD1222 vaccination. The source is an adult in good health. This chain joins TRBV5-6 and TRBJ1-5, with D possibly being TRBD1 (6 bases). The CDR3 loop reads CASSKTTGLSQPQHF. CDR3 coding DNA: TGTGCCAGCAGCAAGACGACAGGTTTAAGTCAGCCCCAGCATTTT.